The 12 T cell receptor beta chains below all came from one sample that was sequenced in a study of T-cell reconstitution after alpha-beta-depleted transplantation in children. Preparation of the TCRbeta library used unique molecular identifiers. TCRdb reprocessed the PCR reads via MiXCR and lists one record per CDR3 protein. Among 700,000 or so distinct CDR3 sequences listed, about an eighth were seen once. The specimen comprised PBMCs, sampled before TCRalphabeta/CD19-depleted stem cell transplant. The source is a girl aged 2 to 9 with congenital amegakaryocytic thrombocytopenia, due to receive a stem cell transplant.

This clonotype was seen at least ten times. The rearrangement uses TRBV5-1 and TRBJ1-2, with D hard to call. Germline loops: CDR1 SGHRS, CDR2 YFSETQ. The V end was cut by 4 bases, the J end by 4 bases, with 17 bases between. CDR3 length equals 15 residues. The DNA of the CDR3 is TGCGCCAGCAGCACTGGCGTCAGAAGACTCTATGGCTACACCTTC. It codes for CASSTGVRRLYGYTF.

This clonotype was counted ten times or more. A read error may account for a junction end that differs from germline. This sequence joins TRBV5-1 and TRBJ2-2; 11 bases map to TRBD2. The CDR3 length is 14 residues. Looked up from germline, CDR1 is SGHRS and CDR2 is YFSETQ. The chain's CDR3 is CASSLLAGAGELFF. The CDR3 nucleotides read TGTGCCAGCAGTTTACTAGCGGGAGCCGGGGAGCTGTTTTTT. Based on the CDR3 plus reference TRBV5-1 and TRBJ2-2, the full variable domain is KAGVTQTPRYLIKTRGQQVTLSCSPISGHRSVSWYQQTPGQGLQFLFEYFSETQRNKGNFPGRFSGRQFSNSRSEMNVSTLELGDSALYLCASSLLAGAGELFFGEGSRLTVL.

This rearrangement joins TRBV5-1 to TRBJ2-2, with TRBD1 as a possible D gene (6 bases). Between the trimmed V and J ends, which lost 7 bases and 1 base, there was a span of 17 bases. The CDR3 contains 16 residues. Germline assignment: CDR1 SGHRS and CDR2 YFSETQ. DNA for the CDR3: TGCGCCAGCTTACCCGGGACATTTCTGAACACCGGGGAGCTGTTTTTT. Encoded protein: CASLPGTFLNTGELFF.

The J gene is TRBJ1-2, the V gene TRBV20-1, with TRBD1 as a possible D gene (6 bases). The CDR3 runs to 17 residues. The germline V gene has CDR1 DFQATT and CDR2 SNEGSKA (reference sequence). Between the trimmed V and J ends, which lost 1 base and 8 bases, there was a span of 26 bases. The CDR3 DNA sequence: TGCAGTGCTAGAGTGCCCCACAGATCTACAGGGAACGGGGGCTACACCTTC. Translating it yields CSARVPHRSTGNGGYTF.

This clonotype has more than one count but fewer than ten. The chain is built from TRBV20-1 and TRBJ2-7, with TRBD2 identical over 9 bases. This CDR3 has 16 residues. Trimming removed 6 bases from V and 5 bases from J; junction bases left unmatched: 17. The germline V gene encodes CDR1 DFQATT and CDR2 SNEGSKA (reference sequence). This CDR3 reads CSARRYGGRARNEQYF. CDR3 DNA sequence: TGCAGTGCCCGGCGGTACGGCGGGAGGGCCAGGAACGAGCAGTACTTC.

This clonotype was counted a few times. V and J are TRBV5-1 and TRBJ1-6, with a weak D call TRBD1 (6 bases). With 4 bases removed from V and 7 bases from J, the gap between germline ends came to 15 bases. Germline V gene sequence: CDR1 SGHRS, CDR2 YFSETQ. The CDR3 totals 15 residues. DNA of the CDR3: TGCGCCAGCAGCATGAGTGGGGGCACGAATTCACCCCTCCACTTT. Residues: CASSMSGGTNSPLHF.

This chain connects TRBV21-1 to TRBJ2-1; the D call of TRBD2 is as the table states it, not checked on the DNA. TRBV21-1 is recorded as a pseudogene. CDR3 size: 17 residues. In DNA, the CDR3 is TGTGCCAGCAGCAAAGGTGGGACTAGCGGGGGAGGCAATGAGCAGTTCTTC. As protein: CASSKGGTSGGGNEQFF.

In its sample, this clonotype was seen a few times. This rearrangement joins TRBV5-5 to TRBJ2-4, with TRBD1 matching over 8 bases. The CDR3 runs to 15 residues. With V trimmed by 3 bases and J by 6 bases, 8 bases remained unmatched. CDR1 SGHKS and CDR2 YYEKEE come from the germline V gene (reference sequence). The CDR3 coding sequence is TGTGCCAGCAGCTCGCGCAGGGGGCGCGGAAACATTCAGTACTTC. Protein sequence: CASSSRRGRGNIQYF.

This clonotype was found many times. The genes are TRBV11-2 and TRBJ2-1; 10 bases are a match to TRBD2. With 1 base clipped from V and 4 bases from J, the junction kept 10 bases outside the gene matches. The CDR3 totals 18 residues. Germline CDR1 is SGHAT and CDR2 is FQNNGV. DNA of the CDR3: TGTGCCAGCAGCTTAGTTGGTGCTAGCGGGAGAGGTTACAATGAGCAGTTCTTC. Its protein is CASSLVGASGRGYNEQFF.

There are many counts of this clonotype. The J gene is TRBJ2-3, the V gene TRBV12-3 or TRBV12-4, with unresolved D. The V and J ends lost 5 bases and 4 bases respectively, with 16 bases between them. The CDR3 sequence is 15 residues long. The CDR3 coding sequence is TGTGCCAGCAGTCCGGAGAGCTACTCCCCAGATACGCAGTATTTT. Protein sequence: CASSPESYSPDTQYF.

This clonotype has a handful of counts. J is TRBJ2-7 and V is TRBV4-2; 7 bases fit TRBD1. Germline CDR1 LGHNA, CDR2 YNFKEQ. V shed 1 base and J 4 bases; nucleotides not matched to a gene: 13. CDR3 length: 17 residues. The CDR3 spells CASSQAPTGVRAYEQYF. In DNA, the CDR3 is TGTGCCAGCAGCCAAGCACCAACAGGGGTCCGAGCTTACGAGCAGTACTTC.

The genes are TRBV30 and TRBJ2-1; D might be TRBD2 (5 bases). Trimming removed 2 bases at V and 8 bases at J, with 10 bases between. The germline gives CDR1 GTSNPN, CDR2 SVGIG (reference sequence). This CDR3 has 12 residues. The CDR3 region has the DNA TGTGCCTGGAGTCCCCAGGACTATGAGCAGTTCTTC. Translated: CAWSPQDYEQFF.